Each of the 20 T cell receptor beta chains below was sequenced from the same sample in a study of glioma-infiltrating T cells. Amplification of TCR alpha and beta CDR3 regions from RNA used iRepertoire nested multiplex PCR. TCRdb used MiXCR to reprocess the multiplex PCR reads, holding one entry per CDR3 protein. The repertoire holds approximately 110,000 distinct CDR3 sequences, with approximately 23% as singletons. Sequenced sample: glioma tissue, nonneoplastic brain tissue, or PBMCs (not recorded which). The receptors were gathered from a human donor with low-grade glioma or glioblastoma, undergoing nonglioma brain surgery, or in good health (not recorded which).

Concerning this clonotype: Just one base apart from a much larger clone, this may be a read error. V is TRBV6-1 and J is TRBJ1-5, with D possibly being TRBD1 (5 bases). Trimming left V 5 bases short and J 3 bases short, with 23 bases between. Per the germline V gene, CDR1 is MNHNS and CDR2 is SASEGT. This CDR3 spans 18 amino acids. CDR3: CASSPDLYEPGPNQPQHF. The CDR3 nucleotides read TGTGCCAGCAGTCCTGATCTTTATGAACCGGGACCCAATCAGCCCCAGCATTTT.

This clonotype was counted many times. The rearrangement links TRBV28 to TRBJ1-2; D may be TRBD1 (6 bases). The V gene's germline CDR1 is MDHEN and CDR2 SYDVKM. Trimming took off 3 bases at V and 3 bases at J, with 11 bases between the two ends. The CDR3 contains 14 residues. CDR3 residues: CASSFNRGYYGYTF. The CDR3 DNA is TGTGCCAGCAGTTTCAATAGGGGGTACTATGGCTACACCTTC.

About this clonotype: A much larger clone differs from this one at a single base, so this may be a read error. The chain employs TRBV2 and TRBJ2-3; the D gene could be TRBD1 or TRBD2 (6 bases each). From germline, CDR1 is SNHLY and CDR2 FYNNEI. The CDR3 extends over 12 amino acids. The CDR3 reads CARRGTGDTQYF. DNA for the CDR3: TGTGCTCGGAGGGGCACAGGGGATACGCAGTATTTT. Looking up the rest from reference TRBV2 and TRBJ2-3 gives the full variable domain: EPEVTQTPSHQVTQMGQEVILRCVPISNHLYFYWYRQILGQKVEFLVSFYNNEISEKSEIFDDQFSVERPDGSNFTLKIRSTKLEDSAMYFCARRGTGDTQYFGPGTRLTVL.

This clonotype was counted at least ten times. The V gene is TRBV20-1, the J gene TRBJ2-3; no reliable D call. The CDR3 loop spans 9 amino acids. Trimming removed 8 bases at V and 6 bases at J, with 6 bases between. Germline V CDR1 and CDR2: DFQATT, SNEGSKA (reference sequence). CDR3 DNA: TGCAGTCCAACGGATACGCAGTATTTT. This codes for CSPTDTQYF.

This clonotype turned up a few times. The chain uses TRBV7-2 and TRBJ2-7; D may be TRBD1 (6 bases). Per the germline V gene, CDR1 is SGHTA and CDR2 is FQGNSA. V lost 1 base to trimming and J lost 0 bases, with 10 bases between them. The CDR3 covers 15 residues. The CDR3 here is CASSLVQGPSYEQYF. The CDR3 nucleotides read TGTGCCAGCAGCTTAGTGCAGGGGCCCTCCTACGAGCAGTACTTC.

Ten or more counts support this clonotype. The chain joins TRBV27 to TRBJ1-2; D unresolved. Deletions cut 5 bases from V and 0 bases from J, with 13 bases between. This CDR3 contains 15 residues. The V gene's germline CDR1 is MNHEY and CDR2 SMNVEV (reference sequence). The CDR3 spells CASSPNQVPNYGYTF. As DNA, the CDR3 is TGTGCCAGCAGTCCCAATCAGGTGCCTAACTATGGCTACACCTTC.

Notes on this clonotype: A much larger clone differs by one base, so this may be a read error. The chain has TRBV3-1 and TRBJ2-2; D possibly corresponds to TRBD2 (5 bases). The V end was cut by 4 bases, the J end by 0 bases, with 12 bases between. Germline V gene data show CDR1 as LGHDT and CDR2 as YNNKEL (reference sequence). The CDR3 runs to 16 residues. The CDR3 DNA reads as TGTGCCAGCAGCCCAGGACCAGCGGCGAACACCGGGGAGCTGTTTTTT. Translated: CASSPGPAANTGELFF.

This clonotype was seen at least ten times. This chain joins TRBV12-3 or TRBV12-4 and TRBJ1-1, with D unclear. The ends were cut back, 7 bases at V and 6 bases at J, with 15 bases in the middle. There are 13 residues in the CDR3. The CDR3 DNA sequence: TGTGCCAGCACCGACGGGGTACAGTCTGAAGCTTTCTTT. Translation: CASTDGVQSEAFF.

In its sample, this clonotype was seen many times. The chain carries TRBV25-1 and TRBJ1-4; no reliable D call. From germline, CDR1 is MGHDK and CDR2 SYGVNS. V was shortened by 11 bases and J by 4 bases, with 8 bases between the two germline ends. CDR3 length: 11 amino acids. The CDR3 DNA reads TGTGCCTCGGCCCTTAATGAAAAACTGTTTTTT. As protein: CASALNEKLFF.

The table lists this clonotype with a count of one. A much larger clone differs from this one at a single base, so this may be a read error. The chain combines TRBV3-1 with TRBJ2-1; 7 nucleotides align to TRBD2. From germline, CDR1 is LGHDT and CDR2 YNNKEL (reference sequence). With V trimmed by 1 base and J by 0 bases, 12 bases remained unmatched. The CDR3 is made up of 19 amino acids. The CDR3 region has the DNA TGTGCCAGCAGCCAAGTGATAGAGGGAGGGAAAAGCTCCTACAATGAGCAGTTCTTC. Translation gives CASSQVIEGGKSSYNEQFF.

The rearrangement uses TRBV29-1 and TRBJ1-1, with D possibly matching TRBD1 (5 bases). Trimming left V 8 bases short and J 0 bases short, with 16 bases between. Germline values: CDR1 SQVTM, CDR2 ANQGSEA. There are 14 residues in the CDR3. CDR3 region: CSTLRGPLNTEAFF. DNA for the CDR3: TGCAGCACCCTGAGGGGCCCCCTGAACACTGAAGCTTTCTTT.

This clonotype was found a few times. Just one base apart from a much larger clone, this may be a read error. V usage is TRBV2 and J usage is TRBJ1-1; no clear D. The germline V gene encodes CDR1 SNHLY and CDR2 FYNNEI. The CDR3 loop spans 12 amino acids. The CDR3 bases are TGTGCCGGCAGTGAACCCTTCGGGGTGGCTTTCTTT. Amino acid sequence: CAGSEPFGVAFF.

About this clonotype itself: A much larger clone differs from this one at a single base, so this may be a read error. It is likely a read error, because the conserved phenylalanine at the end of the CDR3 is missing. The rearrangement uses TRBV19 and TRBJ1-5; D is ambiguous. Trimming removed 1 base at V and 2 bases at J, with 6 bases between. Germline V gives CDR1 LNHDA, CDR2 SQIVND (reference sequence). CDR3 length: 14 amino acids. The CDR3 loop is CASSIVGGNQPQHS. The CDR3 DNA is TGTGCCAGTAGTATAGTGGGCGGCAATCAGCCCCAGCATTCT.

This clonotype was recorded many times. The rearrangement links TRBV12-3 or TRBV12-4 to TRBJ2-5, with a weak D call TRBD1 (6 bases). This CDR3 is built from 15 residues. V lost 4 bases to trimming and J lost 7 bases, with 19 bases between them. CDR3 region: CASSSSADRKTTQYF. The CDR3 nucleotides are TGTGCCAGCAGTTCCAGCGCCGACAGGAAGACGACCCAGTACTTC.

This chain uses TRBV29-1 with TRBJ1-2; possible D gene TRBD1, 5 bases. The V and J ends lost 3 bases and 8 bases respectively, with 13 bases between them. Per the germline V gene, CDR1 is SQVTM and CDR2 is ANQGSEA. The CDR3 is 12 amino acids. This CDR3 reads CSVETDSSGYTF. CDR3 nucleotide sequence: TGCAGCGTTGAGACCGACAGTAGCGGCTACACCTTC.

This clonotype was detected ten times or more. J is TRBJ2-2 and V is TRBV7-2, with D tentatively TRBD2 (6 bases). The ends were cut back, 1 base at V and 5 bases at J, with 11 bases in the middle. The CDR3 contains 15 residues. The germline V gene encodes CDR1 SGHTA and CDR2 FQGNSA. CDR3: CASSLVLAETGELFF. DNA for the CDR3: TGTGCCAGCAGCTTAGTACTAGCTGAAACCGGGGAGCTGTTTTTT.

A word on this clonotype: This clone may be a read error of a much larger clone one base away. The chain links TRBV12-3 or TRBV12-4 to TRBJ1-5; D might be TRBD1 (6 bases). The V end was cut by 5 bases, the J end by 0 bases, with 14 bases between. CDR3 length equals 16 residues. CDR3 region: CASSAHRACSNQPQHF. CDR3 nucleotides: TGTGCCAGCAGTGCCCACAGGGCATGTAGCAATCAGCCCCAGCATTTT.

This clonotype was found many times. The rearrangement links TRBV7-3 to TRBJ2-1; 8 bases agree with TRBD2. With 5 bases clipped from V and 4 bases from J, the junction kept 7 bases outside the gene matches. Per germline, CDR1 SGHTA and CDR2 FQGTGA. The CDR3 runs to 15 residues. The CDR3 is CASSRGTGGYNEQFF. CDR3 in DNA: TGTGCCAGCAGCCGCGGGACGGGAGGGTACAATGAGCAGTTCTTC.

This clonotype has ten or more counts. The chain uses TRBV28 and TRBJ2-1, with TRBD2 matching 12 bases. J gave up 7 bases and V 7 bases, and 14 bases lay outside the gene matches. The germline CDR1 and CDR2 sequences are MDHEN and SYDVKM. The CDR3 loop spans 17 amino acids. CDR3 sequence: CASTLGLAGGSGNEQFF. CDR3 sequence (DNA): TGTGCCAGCACCCTAGGGCTAGCGGGAGGGTCGGGAAATGAGCAGTTCTTC.

The table lists this clonotype with many counts. The chain is built from TRBV18 and TRBJ2-5; D unclear. V lost 1 base and J lost 5, with 8 bases in between. The CDR3 spans 13 residues. Germline assignment: CDR1 KGHSH and CDR2 LQKENI. The CDR3, as DNA: TGTGCCAGCTCACCACAGAACGAGGAGACCCAGTACTTC. Protein: CASSPQNEETQYF. Variable domain in full (rest from reference TRBV18 and TRBJ2-5): NAGVMQNPRHLVRRRGQEARLRCSPMKGHSHVYWYRQLPEEGLKFMVYLQKENIIDESGMPKERFSAEFPKEGPSILRIQQVVRGDSAAYFCASSPQNEETQYFGPGTRLLVL.